The 28 T cell receptor beta chains below all came from one sample that was sequenced in a study of technical replicates of blood from a few donors. Assay used: immunoSEQ multiplex PCR; TCRdb lists only in-frame clones, some missing. In the table there are 95,000 or so clones, roughly 95% of which are singletons. Sequenced input: T cells isolated from PBMCs. The source is a human donor in good health.

The rearrangement links TRBV28 to TRBJ1-1, with 10 positions matching TRBD1. CDR1 MDHEN and CDR2 SYDVKM come from the germline V gene. CDR3 length: 16 amino acids. Trimming at V came to 11 bases and at J to 3 bases, leaving 15 bases not matched to a gene. CDR3 protein: CAAKRAGTGAYTEAFF. The CDR3 DNA reads TGTGCCGCTAAGAGAGCCGGGACAGGGGCATACACTGAAGCTTTCTTT.

The J gene is TRBJ2-4, the V gene TRBV7-6; possible D gene TRBD1, 6 bases. The germline V gene encodes CDR1 SGHVS and CDR2 FNYEAQ. The CDR3 totals 18 residues. The V end was cut by 5 bases, the J end by 0 bases, with 20 bases between. CDR3 sequence reads: CASSKWGQGGVAKNIQYF. The CDR3, as DNA: TGTGCCAGCAGCAAATGGGGACAAGGTGGGGTAGCCAAAAACATTCAGTACTTC.

The rearrangement links TRBV28 to TRBJ2-7, with D possibly TRBD1 on 6 matching bases. CDR1 and CDR2 from the germline V gene are MDHEN and SYDVKM. CDR3 length: 13 amino acids. V was cut by 2 bases and J by 6 bases, with 11 bases left in between. The CDR3 nucleotides are TGTGCCAGCAGTTTAGAGGACAGAGCCGAGCAGTACTTC. Protein: CASSLEDRAEQYF.

This chain connects TRBV4-3 to TRBJ1-5; D call uncertain. V lost 3 bases to trimming and J lost 2 bases, with 11 bases between them. Germline CDR1 is LGHNA and CDR2 is YSLEER. There are 15 residues in the CDR3. CDR3 region: CASSQADDGNQPQHF. CDR3 nucleotides: TGCGCCAGCAGCCAGGCGGATGATGGCAATCAGCCCCAGCATTTT.

The chain combines TRBV28 with TRBJ2-7, with TRBD1 matching over 7 bases. Germline CDR1 and CDR2: MDHEN and SYDVKM. The CDR3 covers 13 residues. The V and J ends lost 6 bases and 0 bases, in that order; junction bases with no gene match: 2. CDR3 sequence: CASRAGGSYEQYF. CDR3 bases: TGTGCCAGCAGGGCAGGGGGCTCCTACGAGCAGTACTTC. Based on the CDR3 plus reference TRBV28 and TRBJ2-7, the full variable domain is DVKVTQSSRYLVKRTGEKVFLECVQDMDHENMFWYRQDPGLGLRLIYFSYDVKMKEKGDIPEGYSVSREKKERFSLILESASTNQTSMYLCASRAGGSYEQYFGPGTRLTVT.

Concerning this clone: Other DNA sequences within the sample encode an identical CDR3. This chain uses TRBV5-1 with TRBJ2-7; D possibly corresponds to TRBD2 (6 bases). The CDR3 is 13 residues long. V was pared by 4 bases and J by 5 bases, with 13 bases between. CDR1 SGHRS and CDR2 YFSETQ come from the germline V gene. The CDR3 DNA reads as TGCGCCAGCAGCGAGCTTCGGGGGAACGAGCAGTACTTC. Translation gives CASSELRGNEQYF.

The CDR3 is CASSLQGDEQYF. As DNA, the CDR3 is TGTGCCAGCAGTTTACAGGGCGACGAGCAGTACTTC. V and J are TRBV27 and TRBJ2-7; TRBD1 might be the D (5 bases). Germline CDR1 is MNHEY and CDR2 is SMNVEV (reference sequence). This CDR3 is 12 amino acids long. The V end was cut by 2 bases, the J end by 5 bases, with 7 bases between.

The V call is TRBV5-4, the J call TRBJ2-5; TRBD2 matches at 10 bases. Germline trimming cut 4 bases from V and 2 bases from J; bases unmatched to any gene: 11. This CDR3 region has 17 residues. Germline CDR1 SGHNT, CDR2 YYREEE (reference sequence). CDR3 region: CASSNTGLAAPQETQYF. The CDR3 DNA follows: TGTGCCAGCAGCAATACTGGACTAGCGGCACCACAAGAGACCCAGTACTTC.

The chain has TRBV28 and TRBJ1-2, with D tentatively TRBD1 (6 bases). With 4 bases removed from V and 6 bases from J, the gap between germline ends came to 9 bases. Germline values: CDR1 MDHEN, CDR2 SYDVKM. The CDR3 extends over 12 amino acids. Here the CDR3 reads CASSWGHDGYTF. DNA of the CDR3: TGTGCCAGCAGTTGGGGACACGATGGCTACACCTTC.

The chain combines TRBV2 with TRBJ2-2; 13 nucleotides align to TRBD2. From germline, CDR1 is SNHLY and CDR2 FYNNEI. The CDR3 is made up of 14 amino acids. The CDR3 DNA reads as TGTGTCTGGACTAGCGGGAGAATACCGGGGGAGCTGTTTTTT. This translates into CVWTSGRIPGELFF.

This clone was seen only once. The V and J genes are TRBV7-2 and TRBJ2-6, with no clear D. Trimming cost V 2 bases and J 1 base, with 6 bases left between them. Germline CDR1 reads SGHTA; CDR2 reads FQGNSA. This CDR3 is 15 amino acids long. The CDR3 here is CASSLIYSGANVLTF. In nucleotides, the CDR3 is TGTGCCAGCAGCTTAATCTATTCTGGGGCCAACGTCCTGACTTTC.

The V gene is TRBV28, the J gene TRBJ1-1, with D possibly being TRBD1 (6 bases). V gave up 9 bases and J gave up 9 bases, with 14 bases separating them. The germline gives CDR1 MDHEN, CDR2 SYDVKM. The CDR3 extends over 11 amino acids. CDR3 DNA sequence: TGTGCCAGTATTACAGGGTTACAAGCTTTCTTT. It codes for CASITGLQAFF.

This rearrangement joins TRBV19 to TRBJ2-1; TRBD2 aligns across 8 bases. The germline CDR1 and CDR2 sequences are LNHDA and SQIVND (reference sequence). This CDR3 region has 15 residues. V lost 5 bases to trimming and J lost 1 base; unmatched junction nucleotides: 4. CDR3 DNA sequence: TGTGCCAGTAGTGGCACGGGAGGGTCCTACAATGAGCAGTTCTTC. Amino acid sequence: CASSGTGGSYNEQFF.

This chain connects TRBV18 to TRBJ2-2, with D tentatively TRBD1 (6 bases). Germline CDR1 is KGHSH and CDR2 is LQKENI. V lost 9 bases, J lost 6 bases, and 20 bases lay in between. The CDR3 loop spans 15 amino acids. CDR3 nucleotide sequence: TGTGCCAGTCCGGGACCGGATAACAGGGCCGGGGAGCTGTTTTTT. It encodes CASPGPDNRAGELFF.

This chain uses TRBV6-5 with TRBJ2-7; no reliable D call. Trimming left V 0 bases short and J 2 bases short, with 8 bases between. The length of the CDR3 is 14 residues. Germline V gene sequence: CDR1 MNHEY, CDR2 SVGAGI. Here the CDR3 DNA reads TGTGCCAGCAGTTACTCTACTACGGCCTACGAGCAGTACTTC. Its protein product is CASSYSTTAYEQYF.

The chain recombines TRBV9 with TRBJ2-7; 7 bases fit TRBD1. Germline values: CDR1 SGDLS, CDR2 YYNGEE. The CDR3 is 15 residues long. V lost 4 bases and J lost 2; bases outside the gene matches: 9. The DNA for the CDR3 is TGTGCCAGCAGCACATCCACAGGGGCACCCTACGAGCAGTACTTC. Its translation: CASSTSTGAPYEQYF.

This sequence joins TRBV14 and TRBJ1-1; TRBD1 aligns across 8 bases. CDR3 length equals 16 residues. Germline V gives CDR1 SGHDN, CDR2 FVKESK. The J segment lost 5 bases and the V segment lost 1 base, leaving 9 bases of the junction unmatched. The CDR3 DNA follows: TGTGCCAGCAGCCAAGTTTTCCCGGGGACAGGTACTGAAGCTTTCTTT. Translation: CASSQVFPGTGTEAFF.

V is TRBV9 and J is TRBJ2-2; a weak D match, TRBD1 (5 bases). There are 16 residues in the CDR3. Between the trimmed V and J ends, which lost 6 bases and 4 bases, there was a span of 19 bases. CDR1 is SGDLS, CDR2 YYNGEE, per germline. CDR3 residues: CASTSSTGEGTGELFF. CDR3 DNA sequence: TGTGCCAGCACCTCCAGTACAGGAGAAGGCACCGGGGAGCTGTTTTTT.

This clone was seen a single time. The J gene is TRBJ1-3, the V gene TRBV5-4; 7 bases map to TRBD1. The V segment lost 4 bases and the J segment 2 bases; nucleotides outside the gene matches: 6. The length of the CDR3 is 15 residues. Germline V gene data show CDR1 as SGHNT and CDR2 as YYREEE (reference sequence). The CDR3 reads CASSDTGAPGNTIYF. Written as DNA, the CDR3 is TGTGCCAGCAGCGATACAGGGGCTCCTGGAAACACCATATATTTT. The entire variable domain, with the rest obtained from reference TRBV5-4 and TRBJ1-3, is as follows: ETGVTQSPTHLIKTRGQQVTLRCSSQSGHNTVSWYQQALGQGPQFIFQYYREEENGRGNFPPRFSGLQFPNYSSELNVNALELDDSALYLCASSDTGAPGNTIYFGEGSWLTVV.

The rearrangement joins TRBV7-9 to TRBJ2-7, with D possibly TRBD2 on 6 matching bases. CDR1 and CDR2 (germline): SEHNR, FQNEAQ (reference sequence). The CDR3 is 16 residues long. V was clipped by 4 bases and J by 0 bases, with 16 bases between them. This CDR3 reads CASSSSGTFSSYEQYF. Here the CDR3 DNA reads TGTGCCAGCAGCTCATCCGGGACTTTCAGCTCCTACGAGCAGTACTTC.

The chain uses TRBV6-5 and TRBJ2-1, with 12 bases lining up with TRBD1. V dropped 8 bases and J dropped 7; count of bases not matched to a gene: 9. The CDR3 is 15 amino acids. Per the germline V gene, CDR1 is MNHEY and CDR2 is SVGAGI. CDR3 nucleotides: TGTGCCAGCGGGACAGGGGGCCCTATTATTAATGAGCAGTTCTTC. Amino acids: CASGTGGPIINEQFF.

V is TRBV21-1 and J is TRBJ1-1; TRBD1, the table's D call, was not compared with the DNA. TRBV21-1 is a known pseudogene. The CDR3 is 15 amino acids. The CDR3 loop reads CASSKEPLPGTGAFF. The CDR3 DNA sequence: TGTGCCAGCAGCAAAGAACCGCTACCGGGAACAGGGGCTTTCTTT.

The V call is TRBV4-2, the J call TRBJ2-7; D is possibly TRBD2 (6 bases). V shed 3 bases and J shed 0 bases, with 12 bases lying between them. Germline assignment: CDR1 LGHNA and CDR2 YNFKEQ. The CDR3 is made up of 15 amino acids. CDR3 protein: CASSQGGSLSYEQYF. The CDR3 DNA reads TGTGCCAGCAGCCAGGGGGGATCTCTCTCCTACGAGCAGTACTTC.

The rearrangement links TRBV19 to TRBJ1-5, with D maybe TRBD1 (5 bases). From germline, CDR1 is LNHDA and CDR2 SQIVND (reference sequence). The CDR3 loop spans 13 amino acids. The V end lost 7 bases, the J end lost 4 bases, and 11 bases lay between the germline ends. The CDR3 spells CASKGQGNQPQHF. The DNA of the CDR3 is TGTGCCAGTAAGGGTCAGGGTAATCAGCCCCAGCATTTT.

This chain connects TRBV6-1 to TRBJ2-7; 11 bases map to TRBD2. V gave up 0 bases and J gave up 1 base; unmatched junction bases: 2. The CDR3 contains 16 residues. Germline lookup yields CDR1 MNHNS and CDR2 SASEGT. The DNA for the CDR3 is TGTGCCAGCAGTGAAGCTAGACTAGCGGGATCCTACGAGCAGTACTTC. This translates into CASSEARLAGSYEQYF.

There are a few counts of this clone. The chain couples TRBV6-5 to TRBJ1-1, with D hard to call. V gave up 6 bases and J gave up 0 bases, with 8 bases separating them. The CDR3 sequence is 13 residues long. Germline assignment: CDR1 MNHEY and CDR2 SVGAGI. CDR3 loop: CASSAAVNTEAFF. CDR3 in DNA: TGTGCCAGCAGCGCTGCGGTGAACACTGAAGCTTTCTTT.

In its sample, this clone was seen once. The chain combines TRBV27 with TRBJ1-3; possibly TRBD1 for D (5 bases). CDR3 length equals 16 residues. Germline V gene data show CDR1 as MNHEY and CDR2 as SMNVEV (reference sequence). Trimming removed 5 bases at V and 0 bases at J, with 14 bases between. In DNA form, the CDR3 reads TGTGCCAGCAGTGGGGCCGGCCAACCCTCTGGAAACACCATATATTTT. This gives the protein CASSGAGQPSGNTIYF.

The rearrangement joins TRBV4-2 to TRBJ2-7, with TRBD2 as a possible D gene (5 bases). Trimming took 1 base from V and 7 from J, leaving 14 bases between them. Germline V gene lookup returns CDR1 LGHNA and CDR2 YNFKEQ. CDR3 size: 14 residues. The CDR3 sequence: CASSQVGGGSEQYF. In nucleotides, the CDR3 is TGTGCCAGCAGCCAAGTCGGCGGAGGCTCGGAGCAGTACTTC.